This TCR beta chain was sequenced for a study of control samples from healthy donors and cancer patients. Germline V lookup: CDR1 GTSNPN, CDR2 SVGIG (reference sequence). J lost 2 bases, V lost 2 bases, and 11 bases had no gene match. This CDR3 has 17 amino acids. Clones were read by immunoSEQ multiplex PCR, and TCRdb kept only the in-frame ones, dropping some. The sample carries around 140,000 clones, approximately 93% recorded once. The sequenced material came from blood. The source is a man younger than 35 in good health. The chain links TRBV30 to TRBJ1-5; 8 positions agree with TRBD1. In nucleotides, the CDR3 is TGTGCCTGGAGTAGGGCAGGGGGCATAGGGGGCAATCAGCCCCAGCATTTT. Translation gives CAWSRAGGIGGNQPQHF. Full variable domain (missing parts from reference TRBV30 and TRBJ1-5): SQTIHQWPATLVQPVGSPLSLECTVEGTSNPNLYWYRQAAGRGLQLLFYSVGIGQISSEVPQNLSASRPQDRQFILSSKKLLLSDSGFYLCAWSRAGGIGGNQPQHFGDGTRLSIL.